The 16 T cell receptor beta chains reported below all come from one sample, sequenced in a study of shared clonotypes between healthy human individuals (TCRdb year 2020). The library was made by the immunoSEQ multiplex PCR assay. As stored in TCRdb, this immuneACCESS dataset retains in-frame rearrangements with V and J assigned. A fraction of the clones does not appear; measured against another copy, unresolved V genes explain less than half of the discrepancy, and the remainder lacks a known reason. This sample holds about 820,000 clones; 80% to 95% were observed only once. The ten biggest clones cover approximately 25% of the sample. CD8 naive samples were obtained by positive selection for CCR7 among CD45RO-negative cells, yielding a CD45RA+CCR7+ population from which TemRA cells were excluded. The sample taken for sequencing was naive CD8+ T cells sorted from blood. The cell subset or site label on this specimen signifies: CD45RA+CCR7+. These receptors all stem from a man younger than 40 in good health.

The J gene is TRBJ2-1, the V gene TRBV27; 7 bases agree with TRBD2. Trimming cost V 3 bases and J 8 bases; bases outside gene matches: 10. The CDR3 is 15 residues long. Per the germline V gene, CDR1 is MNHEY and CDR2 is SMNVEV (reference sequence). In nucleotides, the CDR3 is TGTGCCAGCAGTTTCCTAGCGGAAGGAGGAGATGAGCAGTTCTTC. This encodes CASSFLAEGGDEQFF.

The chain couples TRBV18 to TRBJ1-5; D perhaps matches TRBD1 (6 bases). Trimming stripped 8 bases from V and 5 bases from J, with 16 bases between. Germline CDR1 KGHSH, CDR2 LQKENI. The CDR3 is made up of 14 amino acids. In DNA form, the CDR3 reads TGTGCCAGCACAAAACAGGGAAGAGATCAGCCCCAGCATTTT. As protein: CASTKQGRDQPQHF.

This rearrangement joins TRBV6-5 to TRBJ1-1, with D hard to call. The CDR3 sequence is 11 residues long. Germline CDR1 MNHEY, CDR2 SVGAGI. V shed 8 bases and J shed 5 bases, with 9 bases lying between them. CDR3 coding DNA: TGTGCCAGCTGGGGAGGAACTGAAGCTTTCTTT. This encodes CASWGGTEAFF.

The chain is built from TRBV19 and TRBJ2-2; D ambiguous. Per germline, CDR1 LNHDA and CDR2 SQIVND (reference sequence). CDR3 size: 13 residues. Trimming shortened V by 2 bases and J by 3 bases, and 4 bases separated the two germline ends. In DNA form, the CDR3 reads TGTGCCAGTAGTATATCGGACACCGGGGAGCTGTTTTTT. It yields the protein CASSISDTGELFF. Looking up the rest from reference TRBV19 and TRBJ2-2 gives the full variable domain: DGGITQSPKYLFRKEGQNVTLSCEQNLNHDAMYWYRQDPGQGLRLIYYSQIVNDFQKGDIAEGYSVSREKKESFPLTVTSAQKNPTAFYLCASSISDTGELFFGEGSRLTVL.

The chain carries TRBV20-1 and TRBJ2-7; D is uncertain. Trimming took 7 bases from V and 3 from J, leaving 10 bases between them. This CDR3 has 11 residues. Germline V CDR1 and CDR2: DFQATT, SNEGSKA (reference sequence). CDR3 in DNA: TGCAGTGGGCTCGAAGGCTACGAGCAGTACTTC. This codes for CSGLEGYEQYF.

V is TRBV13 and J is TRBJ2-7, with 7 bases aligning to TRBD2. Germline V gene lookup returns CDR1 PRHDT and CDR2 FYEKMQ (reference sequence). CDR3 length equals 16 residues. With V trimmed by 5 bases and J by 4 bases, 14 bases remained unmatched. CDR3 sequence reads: CASSPFVGEGIYEQYF. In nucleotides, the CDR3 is TGTGCCAGCAGCCCCTTCGTGGGGGAGGGAATATACGAGCAGTACTTC.

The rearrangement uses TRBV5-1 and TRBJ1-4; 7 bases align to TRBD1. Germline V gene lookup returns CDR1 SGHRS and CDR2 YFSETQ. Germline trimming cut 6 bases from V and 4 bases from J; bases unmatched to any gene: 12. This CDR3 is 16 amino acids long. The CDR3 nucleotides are TGCGCCAGCAAATTTTCTGCTGACAGGGATAATGAAAAACTGTTTTTT. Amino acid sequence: CASKFSADRDNEKLFF.

Here the CDR3 DNA reads TGCGCCAGCAGGGGGACTAGCGGGAGAGGGAATGAGCAGTTCTTC. Its protein product is CASRGTSGRGNEQFF. The J gene is TRBJ2-1, the V gene TRBV5-1; TRBD2 aligns across 14 bases. The length of the CDR3 is 15 residues. Trimming cost V 5 bases and J 7 bases; bases outside gene matches: 5. The germline CDR1 and CDR2 sequences are SGHRS and YFSETQ.

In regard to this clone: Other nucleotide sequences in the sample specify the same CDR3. The CDR3 DNA is TGTGCCAGCAGCGTCGGCACAGATACGCAGTATTTT. This gives the protein CASSVGTDTQYF. The rearrangement uses TRBV9 and TRBJ2-3, with no clear D. Germline values: CDR1 SGDLS, CDR2 YYNGEE. The CDR3 has 12 amino acids. V was trimmed by 2 bases and J by 1 base, leaving 2 bases between them.

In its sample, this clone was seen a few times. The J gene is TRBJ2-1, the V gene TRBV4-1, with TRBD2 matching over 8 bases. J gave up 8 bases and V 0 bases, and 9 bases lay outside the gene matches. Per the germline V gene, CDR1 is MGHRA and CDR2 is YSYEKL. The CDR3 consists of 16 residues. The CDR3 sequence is CASSQEGLAGSDEQFF. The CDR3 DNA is TGCGCCAGCAGCCAAGAAGGCCTAGCGGGCTCGGATGAGCAGTTCTTC.

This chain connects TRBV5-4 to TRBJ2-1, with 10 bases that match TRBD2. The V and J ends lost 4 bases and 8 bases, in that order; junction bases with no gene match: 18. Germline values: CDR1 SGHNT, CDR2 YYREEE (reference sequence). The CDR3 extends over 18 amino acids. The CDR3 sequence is CASSGLGGSGRGGYEQFF. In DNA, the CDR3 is TGTGCCAGCAGCGGCTTAGGGGGCAGCGGGAGGGGAGGGTATGAGCAGTTCTTC.

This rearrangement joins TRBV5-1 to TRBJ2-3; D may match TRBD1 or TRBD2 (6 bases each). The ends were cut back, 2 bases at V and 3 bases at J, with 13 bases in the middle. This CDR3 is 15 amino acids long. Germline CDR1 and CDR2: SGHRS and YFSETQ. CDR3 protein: CASSFWGARTDTQYF. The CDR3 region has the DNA TGCGCCAGCAGCTTTTGGGGGGCGCGAACAGATACGCAGTATTTT.

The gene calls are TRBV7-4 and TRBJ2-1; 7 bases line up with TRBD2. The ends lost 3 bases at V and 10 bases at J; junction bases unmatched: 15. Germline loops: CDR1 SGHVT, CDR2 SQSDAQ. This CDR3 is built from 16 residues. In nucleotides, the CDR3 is TGTGCCAGCAGCTTCACGGGGGACTACTCATCGGGGGAGCAGTTCTTC. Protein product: CASSFTGDYSSGEQFF.

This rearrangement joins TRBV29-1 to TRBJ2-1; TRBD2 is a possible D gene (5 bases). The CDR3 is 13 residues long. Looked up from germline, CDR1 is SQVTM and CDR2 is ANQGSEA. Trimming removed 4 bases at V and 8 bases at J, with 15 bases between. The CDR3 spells CSVVPSLRDEQFF. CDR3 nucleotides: TGCAGCGTTGTCCCGTCCCTGCGGGATGAGCAGTTCTTC.

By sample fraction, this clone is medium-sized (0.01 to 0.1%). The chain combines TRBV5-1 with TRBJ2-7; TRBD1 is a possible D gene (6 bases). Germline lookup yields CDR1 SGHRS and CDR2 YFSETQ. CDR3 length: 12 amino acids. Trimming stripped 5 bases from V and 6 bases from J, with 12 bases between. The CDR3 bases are TGCGCCAGCAGACAGGGTCTCCGCGAGCAGTACTTC. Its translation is CASRQGLREQYF.

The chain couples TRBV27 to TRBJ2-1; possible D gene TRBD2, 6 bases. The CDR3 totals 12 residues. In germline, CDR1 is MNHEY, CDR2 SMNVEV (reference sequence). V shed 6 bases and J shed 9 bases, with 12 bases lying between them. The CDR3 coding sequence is TGTGCCAGCAGGGGGGTGCGGGGTGAGCAGTTCTTC. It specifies CASRGVRGEQFF.